The 15 T cell receptor beta chains below all came from one sample that was sequenced in a study of T cells after yellow fever vaccination. Via MiXCR, TCRdb re-called the 5' RACE reads, giving one row per CDR3 protein. The sample has 500,000 to 650,000 distinct CDR3 sequences; around 17% are singletons. The specimen was PBMCs, collected 5 to 6 days after the first yellow fever vaccination. Receptors originate from a man aged 18 to 30 who received the YFV17D yellow fever vaccine.

The V and J genes are TRBV21-1 and TRBJ2-5; the listed D gene, TRBD1, was not tested against the DNA. TRBV21-1 is a pseudogene segment. CDR3 length equals 14 residues. CDR3 nucleotide sequence: TGTGCCAGCAGCAAATTAAGACAGCCAGAGACCCAGTACTTC. Translating it yields CASSKLRQPETQYF.

The gene calls are TRBV6-2 or TRBV6-3 and TRBJ2-2; D might be TRBD1 or TRBD2, each matching 6 bases. V lost 6 bases and J lost 2, with 16 bases in between. Per the germline V gene, CDR1 is MNHEY and CDR2 is SVGEGT. CDR3 length: 16 amino acids. CDR3 DNA: TGTGCCAGCAGCTATTCTAAGGGGGGCAACACCGGGGAGCTGTTTTTT. It yields the protein CASSYSKGGNTGELFF.

The chain couples TRBV29-1 to TRBJ2-7; a weak D match, TRBD1 (6 bases). Trimming removed 6 bases from V and 4 bases from J, with 10 bases in between. Germline CDR1 SQVTM, CDR2 ANQGSEA. This CDR3 is built from 11 residues. The CDR3 is CSVSRGYEQYV. The CDR3 bases are TGCAGCGTCTCCAGGGGTTACGAGCAGTACGTC.

This sequence joins TRBV12-3 or TRBV12-4 and TRBJ2-1; perhaps TRBD2 as D (6 bases). The CDR3 covers 17 residues. V lost 2 bases and J 6 bases, leaving 20 bases between the germline ends. CDR3 coding DNA: TGTGCCAGCAGTTTAATGGCGGGGAGCGGTGTCTTCAATGAGCAGTTCTTC. Its translation: CASSLMAGSGVFNEQFF.

This clonotype was observed many times. The rearrangement joins TRBV5-1 to TRBJ2-5, with D possibly TRBD1 on 5 matching bases. Germline V lookup: CDR1 SGHRS, CDR2 YFSETQ. CDR3 size: 15 residues. The germline V and J ends were trimmed by 0 bases and 2 bases, with 11 bases remaining between them. The CDR3 DNA is TGCGCCAGCAGCTTGGGTCAGGGATATCAAGAGACCCAGTACTTC. It encodes CASSLGQGYQETQYF.

This clonotype appeared a few times. This chain links TRBV7-9 with TRBJ1-3, with a weak D call TRBD1 (5 bases). Germline V CDR1 and CDR2: SEHNR, FQNEAQ (reference sequence). V dropped 5 bases and J dropped 0 bases, with 11 bases sitting between them. There are 15 residues in the CDR3. CDR3 nucleotides: TGTGCCAGCAGCGTACAGGAGCACTCTGGAAACACCATATATTTT. It codes for CASSVQEHSGNTIYF. The complete variable domain, with remaining parts taken from reference TRBV7-9 and TRBJ1-3, reads DTGVSQNPRHKITKRGQNVTFRCDPISEHNRLYWYRQTLGQGPEFLTYFQNEAQLEKSRLLSDRFSAERPKGSFSTLEIQRTEQGDSAMYLCASSVQEHSGNTIYFGEGSWLTVV.

The rearrangement uses TRBV11-1 and TRBJ1-5; D not resolved. CDR1 and CDR2 (germline): SGHAT, FQDESV (reference sequence). This CDR3 comprises 13 residues. Trimming took 2 bases from V and 9 from J, leaving 11 bases between them. The CDR3 coding sequence is TGTGCCAGCAGCTTAAGTCCGGGCCGGCCCCAGCATTTT. Its translation: CASSLSPGRPQHF. Full variable domain (missing parts from reference TRBV11-1 and TRBJ1-5): EAEVAQSPRYKITEKSQAVAFWCDPISGHATLYWYRQILGQGPELLVQFQDESVVDDSQLPKDRFSAERLKGVDSTLKIQPAELGDSAMYLCASSLSPGRPQHFGDGTRLSIL.

This clonotype was observed a handful of times. This chain joins TRBV29-1 and TRBJ1-5, with 8 bases lining up with TRBD1. CDR1 and CDR2 from the germline V gene are SQVTM and ANQGSEA. The CDR3 is made up of 13 amino acids. The trim removed 4 bases at V and 5 bases at J, leaving 4 bases unmatched. CDR3 coding DNA: TGCAGCGTTGCGGTGACAGGGGATCAGCCCCAGCATTTT. Translation: CSVAVTGDQPQHF.

This chain links TRBV7-9 with TRBJ2-4, with D hard to call. This CDR3 is 15 amino acids long. Germline-derived CDR1 and CDR2 are SEHNR and FQNEAQ (reference sequence). V shed 5 bases and J shed 0 bases, with 11 bases lying between them. As DNA, the CDR3 is TGTGCCAGCAGCGATTGGGCAGGAGCCAAAAACATTCAGTACTTC. Encoded protein: CASSDWAGAKNIQYF.

This clonotype was counted a few times. V usage is TRBV30 and J usage is TRBJ1-5; no reliable D call. Trimming took off 2 bases at V and 4 bases at J, with 12 bases between the two ends. Germline values: CDR1 GTSNPN, CDR2 SVGIG (reference sequence). The CDR3 length is 14 residues. CDR3 nucleotide sequence: TGTGCCTGGAGTTGGGGATTTGGTAATCAGCCCCAGCATTTT. Translating gives CAWSWGFGNQPQHF.

This clonotype was picked up a small number of times. The chain joins TRBV4-1 to TRBJ1-6; D might be TRBD1 (6 bases). Trimming left V 3 bases short and J 6 bases short, with 18 bases between. Looked up from germline, CDR1 is MGHRA and CDR2 is YSYEKL. This CDR3 region has 17 residues. DNA for the CDR3: TGCGCCAGCAGCCAGGCAAAGGACAGCGTAATTAATTCACCCCTCCACTTT. Protein product: CASSQAKDSVINSPLHF.

V and J are TRBV27 and TRBJ2-5, with no clear D. V was clipped by 1 base and J by 5 bases, with 5 bases between them. Germline V gives CDR1 MNHEY, CDR2 SMNVEV (reference sequence). The CDR3 totals 12 residues. This CDR3 reads CASSLYYETQYF. The CDR3 bases are TGTGCCAGCAGTTTATATTATGAGACCCAGTACTTC.

V is TRBV6-5 and J is TRBJ2-3, with D uncertain. The CDR3 extends over 14 amino acids. V shed 0 bases and J shed 6 bases, with 10 bases lying between them. CDR1 and CDR2 (germline): MNHEY, SVGAGI. The CDR3 bases are TGTGCCAGCAGTTACTCTCTAAGGTGGGATACGCAGTATTTT. This sequence encodes CASSYSLRWDTQYF.

This clonotype was observed a few times. The genes are TRBV20-1 and TRBJ1-4; D unclear. CDR3 size: 13 residues. The germline gives CDR1 DFQATT, CDR2 SNEGSKA (reference sequence). The V gene lost 1 base and the J gene lost 6 bases, with 9 bases spanning the gap. The CDR3 sequence: CSARGGFYEKLFF. In DNA, the CDR3 is TGCAGTGCTAGAGGGGGATTTTATGAAAAACTGTTTTTT.

This clonotype was seen a few times. This sequence joins TRBV30 and TRBJ2-5; D unresolved. Trimming cost V 3 bases and J 5 bases, with 16 bases left between them. The germline V gene encodes CDR1 GTSNPN and CDR2 SVGIG (reference sequence). The CDR3 covers 14 residues. As DNA, the CDR3 is TGTGCCTGGAGCTTCATCCCCTTAACCGAGACCCAGTACTTC. It encodes CAWSFIPLTETQYF.